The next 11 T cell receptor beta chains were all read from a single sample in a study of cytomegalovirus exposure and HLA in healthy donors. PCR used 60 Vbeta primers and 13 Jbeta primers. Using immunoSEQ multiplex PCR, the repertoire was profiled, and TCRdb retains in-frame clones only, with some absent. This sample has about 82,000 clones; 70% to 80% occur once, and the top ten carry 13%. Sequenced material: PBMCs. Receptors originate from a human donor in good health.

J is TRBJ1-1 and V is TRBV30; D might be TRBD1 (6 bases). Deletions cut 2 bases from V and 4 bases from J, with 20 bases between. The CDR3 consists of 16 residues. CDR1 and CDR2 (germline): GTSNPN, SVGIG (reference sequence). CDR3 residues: CAWSPAWAGRGTEAFF. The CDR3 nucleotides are TGTGCCTGGAGTCCGGCATGGGCGGGCAGGGGCACTGAAGCTTTCTTT.

CDR3 residues: CASSLQGGTEAFF. The DNA for the CDR3 is TGTGCCAGCAGTCTACAGGGGGGCACTGAAGCTTTCTTT. The chain couples TRBV6-5 to TRBJ1-1; 8 bases are shared with TRBD1. This CDR3 comprises 13 residues. Germline V gene data show CDR1 as MNHEY and CDR2 as SVGAGI. Losses at the gene ends were 5 bases for V and 4 bases for J; bases not matched to a gene: 3.

The CDR3 protein is CASSDSAGESNEQFF. In DNA, the CDR3 is TGTGCCAGCAGTGACTCAGCGGGGGAAAGCAATGAGCAGTTCTTC. This chain joins TRBV6-4 and TRBJ2-1, with 8 bases fitting TRBD2. V lost 0 bases and J lost 6; bases outside the gene matches: 4. The germline gives CDR1 MRHNA, CDR2 SNTAGT. The CDR3 contains 15 residues.

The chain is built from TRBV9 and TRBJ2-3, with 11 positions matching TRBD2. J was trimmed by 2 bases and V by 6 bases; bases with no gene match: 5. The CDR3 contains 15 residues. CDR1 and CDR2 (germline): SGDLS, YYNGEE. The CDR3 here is CASTVAGGPTDTQYF. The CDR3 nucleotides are TGTGCCAGCACTGTAGCGGGGGGGCCCACAGATACGCAGTATTTT.

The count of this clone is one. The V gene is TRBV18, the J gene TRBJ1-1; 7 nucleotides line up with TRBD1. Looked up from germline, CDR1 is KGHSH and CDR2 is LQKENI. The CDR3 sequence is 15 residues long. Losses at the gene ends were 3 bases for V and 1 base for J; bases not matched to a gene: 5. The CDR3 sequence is CASSPTTGWNTEAFF. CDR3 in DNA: TGTGCCAGCTCACCGACGACAGGGTGGAACACTGAAGCTTTCTTT.

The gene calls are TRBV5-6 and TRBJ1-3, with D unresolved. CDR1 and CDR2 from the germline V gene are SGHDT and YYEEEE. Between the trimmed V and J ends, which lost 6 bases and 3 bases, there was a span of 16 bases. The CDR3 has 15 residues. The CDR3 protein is CASNLFQGGGNTIYF. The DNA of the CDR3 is TGTGCCAGCAACCTTTTTCAAGGCGGTGGAAACACCATATATTTT.

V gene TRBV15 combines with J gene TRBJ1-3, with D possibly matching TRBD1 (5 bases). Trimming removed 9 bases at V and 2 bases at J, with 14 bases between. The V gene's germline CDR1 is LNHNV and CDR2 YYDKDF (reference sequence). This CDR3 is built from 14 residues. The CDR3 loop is CATTSRAPGNTIYF. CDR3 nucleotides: TGTGCCACGACCTCCAGGGCCCCTGGAAACACCATATATTTT.

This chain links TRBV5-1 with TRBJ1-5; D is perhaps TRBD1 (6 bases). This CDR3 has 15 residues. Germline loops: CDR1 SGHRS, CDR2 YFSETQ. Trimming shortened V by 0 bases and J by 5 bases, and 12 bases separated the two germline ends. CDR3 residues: CASSLGGRSDQPQHF. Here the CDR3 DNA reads TGCGCCAGCAGCTTGGGGGGGCGGTCGGATCAGCCCCAGCATTTT.

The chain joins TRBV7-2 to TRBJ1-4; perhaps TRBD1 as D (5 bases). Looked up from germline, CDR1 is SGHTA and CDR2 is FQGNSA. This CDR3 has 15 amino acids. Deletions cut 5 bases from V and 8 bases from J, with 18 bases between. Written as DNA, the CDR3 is TGTGCCAGCAGCCCTACGGCGGGGGTAGGAGAAAAACTGTTTTTT. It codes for CASSPTAGVGEKLFF.

Written as DNA, the CDR3 is TGTGCCAGCAGTTACGGGACAGGGAATCAGCCCCAGCATTTT. Its translation is CASSYGTGNQPQHF. The chain couples TRBV6-5 to TRBJ1-5, with TRBD1 matching over 9 bases. Germline CDR1 MNHEY, CDR2 SVGAGI. V shed 2 bases and J 4 bases; nucleotides not matched to a gene: 0. This CDR3 has 14 residues.

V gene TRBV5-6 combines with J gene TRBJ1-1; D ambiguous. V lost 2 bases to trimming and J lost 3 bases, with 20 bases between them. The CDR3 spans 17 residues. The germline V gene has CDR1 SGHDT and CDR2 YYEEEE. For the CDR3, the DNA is TGTGCCAGCAGCTTTGGGTTGACGGCCGGGGTTTACACTGAAGCTTTCTTT. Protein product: CASSFGLTAGVYTEAFF.